These 16 T cell receptor beta chains share one sample of origin, sequenced in a study of regulatory T cells in long-lasting Graves disease. Investigators prepared the TCR beta libraries by applying iRepertoire HTBI primers and Arm-PCR of CDR3 regions. TCRdb reprocessed the multiplex PCR reads via MiXCR and lists one record per CDR3 protein. The sample yields about 430,000 distinct CDR3 sequences, about 15% seen once. Regarding time point: newly diagnosed GD, antithyroid drugs for less than 3 months. Isolated PBMC RNA provided the starting material for the TCR library. This same sample was also part of a study on T cells in Graves' hyperthyroidism and ophthalmopathy.

The sequenced sample was peripheral blood mononuclear cells (PBMCs), obtained at new diagnosis, from a patient treated with antithyroid drugs. All receptors come from a woman in her forties with Graves disease.

Notes on this clonotype: One end of the junction fails to match germline, which may point to a read error. V usage is TRBV7-7 and J usage is TRBJ2-7; 8 nucleotides line up with TRBD1. This CDR3 has 13 residues. Looked up from germline, CDR1 is SSHAT and CDR2 is FNYEAQ (reference sequence). The CDR3 DNA sequence: TGTGCTAGCAGCCCGGACAGGGTTTCCGAGCAGTACTTC. The encoded protein is CASSPDRVSEQYF. Using reference TRBV7-7 and TRBJ2-7 for the parts outside the CDR3, the full variable domain is GAGVSQSPRYKVTKRGQDVTLRCDPISSHATLYWYQQALGQGPEFLTYFNYEAQPDKSGLPSDRFSAERPEGSISTLTIQRTEQRDSAMYRCASSPDRVSEQYFGPGTRLTVT.

This clonotype appeared many times. This chain connects TRBV6-5 to TRBJ2-3; tentatively, D is TRBD2 (6 bases). Germline-derived CDR1 and CDR2 are MNHEY and SVGAGI. There are 16 residues in the CDR3. Between the trimmed V and J ends, which lost 0 bases and 5 bases, there was a span of 15 bases. In DNA form, the CDR3 reads TGTGCCAGCAGTTACTCGCTAGCGAGAGCGAGAGATACGCAGTATTTT. Its translation: CASSYSLARARDTQYF.

This clonotype was counted many times. The chain links TRBV28 to TRBJ1-1; 7 bases map to TRBD1. Trimming took 5 bases from V and 6 from J; bases not matched to a gene: 9. This CDR3 has 14 amino acids. Germline CDR1 MDHEN, CDR2 SYDVKM. CDR3 in DNA: TGTGCCAGCAGTCCGTACAGGGGTGGCCCTGAAGCTTTCTTT. Translated, it gives CASSPYRGGPEAFF.

This clonotype appeared a few times. The V gene is TRBV4-1, the J gene TRBJ2-4, with D perhaps TRBD2 (5 bases). V shed 1 base and J shed 1 base, with 17 bases lying between them. Germline V lookup: CDR1 MGHRA, CDR2 YSYEKL. CDR3 size: 18 residues. The CDR3 region has the DNA TGCGCCAGCAGCCAAGTTGCAGACGTGGTAGCGGCCAAAAACATTCAGTACTTC. This encodes CASSQVADVVAAKNIQYF.

This clonotype was detected many times. The chain has TRBV20-1 and TRBJ2-1; a possible D gene is TRBD2 (6 bases). V lost 0 bases and J lost 7, with 10 bases in between. The CDR3 extends over 13 amino acids. Germline values: CDR1 DFQATT, CDR2 SNEGSKA (reference sequence). The CDR3 DNA is TGCAGTGCTAGAGACCCGACTAGTAATGAGCAGTTCTTC. It specifies CSARDPTSNEQFF.

This clonotype occurred many times. This chain joins TRBV9 and TRBJ1-2, with a tentative D call TRBD1 (6 bases). The germline V gene encodes CDR1 SGDLS and CDR2 YYNGEE. The CDR3 runs to 14 residues. The ends were cut back, 4 bases at V and 5 bases at J, with 15 bases in the middle. This chain's CDR3 is CASSPGGSGYGYTF. As DNA, the CDR3 is TGTGCCAGCAGCCCGGGGGGCAGCGGTTATGGCTACACCTTC.

This clonotype showed up just a few times. The chain is built from TRBV20-1 and TRBJ2-2; tentatively, D is TRBD2 (6 bases). Between the trimmed V and J ends, which lost 3 bases and 1 base, there was a span of 9 bases. This CDR3 has 14 residues. CDR1 and CDR2 (germline): DFQATT, SNEGSKA (reference sequence). The CDR3, as DNA: TGCAGTGCTAGGATTAGCGGGAACACCGGGGAGCTGTTTTTT. It yields the protein CSARISGNTGELFF.

This clonotype was counted ten times or more. The chain links TRBV6-2 or TRBV6-3 to TRBJ1-1; 9 nucleotides line up with TRBD1. Germline CDR1 reads MNHEY; CDR2 reads SVGEGT. Trimming removed 5 bases from V and 1 base from J; junction bases left unmatched: 5. The CDR3 is 15 residues long. DNA for the CDR3: TGTGCCAGCAGTACTCGGACAGGGGCGAACACTGAAGCTTTCTTT. Protein product: CASSTRTGANTEAFF.

The V gene is TRBV29-1, the J gene TRBJ2-5, with D tentatively TRBD2 (6 bases). The CDR3 spans 14 residues. The germline CDR1 and CDR2 sequences are SQVTM and ANQGSEA. V shed 7 bases and J shed 5 bases, with 20 bases lying between them. The CDR3 DNA follows: TGCAGCGAGCAGTCGGGCGGGGTGGGGGAGACCCAGTACTTC. It is translated as CSEQSGGVGETQYF.

Concerning this clonotype itself: The CDR3 does not end in the conserved phenylalanine or tryptophan, so this is likely a read error. The chain joins TRBV5-1 to TRBJ2-7, with 13 positions matching TRBD2. This CDR3 is built from 15 residues. Germline lookup yields CDR1 SGHRS and CDR2 YFSETQ. V was pared by 4 bases and J by 2 bases, with 3 bases of the junction left unmatched. Here the CDR3 DNA reads TGCGCCAGCAGCCCAACTAGCGGGAGGGCCTACGAGCAGTACATC. This codes for CASSPTSGRAYEQYI.

This clonotype was seen many times. The chain combines TRBV2 with TRBJ2-3; 9 positions agree with TRBD1. Trimming cost V 7 bases and J 2 bases; bases outside gene matches: 13. Germline V gives CDR1 SNHLY, CDR2 FYNNEI. The CDR3 spans 17 residues. CDR3 sequence (DNA): TGTGCCAGCATTCCCGGGAGCGGGACAGGGTACACAGATACGCAGTATTTT. As protein: CASIPGSGTGYTDTQYF.

This clonotype showed up many times. The V call is TRBV12-3 or TRBV12-4, the J call TRBJ1-3; no reliable D call. This CDR3 region has 15 residues. The ends were cut back, 4 bases at V and 0 bases at J, with 10 bases in the middle. CDR3 amino acids: CASSSDGNSGNTIYF. The CDR3 nucleotides read TGTGCCAGCAGTTCGGACGGGAACTCTGGAAACACCATATATTTT.

This clonotype occurred a few times. This sequence joins TRBV28 and TRBJ1-6, with 9 bases that match TRBD1. Trimming took 3 bases from V and 5 from J; bases not matched to a gene: 8. The germline gives CDR1 MDHEN, CDR2 SYDVKM. The CDR3 has 17 amino acids. CDR3 coding DNA: TGTGCCAGCAGTTTCCTAGACAGGGGGTTTCATAATTCACCCCTCCACTTT. This codes for CASSFLDRGFHNSPLHF.

This chain joins TRBV6-2 or TRBV6-3 and TRBJ2-7; 7 bases line up with TRBD1. CDR3 size: 14 residues. The trim removed 5 bases at V and 3 bases at J, leaving 7 bases unmatched. Germline V gives CDR1 MNHEY, CDR2 SVGEGT. For the CDR3, the DNA is TGTGCCAGCAGTGAAGGCACAGGGGACTACGAGCAGTACTTC. It encodes CASSEGTGDYEQYF.

In its sample, this clonotype was seen many times. The chain employs TRBV12-5 and TRBJ2-2; 7 bases agree with TRBD1. The CDR3 runs to 16 residues. V lost 3 bases to trimming and J lost 2 bases; unmatched junction nucleotides: 6. Looked up from germline, CDR1 is LGHNT and CDR2 is FRNRAP. CDR3: CASGFTTGLNTGELFF. Written as DNA, the CDR3 is TGTGCTAGTGGTTTCACGACAGGGCTCAACACCGGGGAGCTGTTTTTT.

This clonotype was detected ten times or more. This chain's CDR3 is CASSFVGAGANVLTF. In DNA form, the CDR3 reads TGTGCCAGCAGCTTCGTCGGCGCGGGGGCCAACGTCCTGACTTTC. The chain carries TRBV5-4 and TRBJ2-6; D gene unclear. The CDR3 sequence is 15 residues long. V dropped 2 bases and J dropped 4 bases, with 10 bases sitting between them. Germline loops: CDR1 SGHNT, CDR2 YYREEE (reference sequence).